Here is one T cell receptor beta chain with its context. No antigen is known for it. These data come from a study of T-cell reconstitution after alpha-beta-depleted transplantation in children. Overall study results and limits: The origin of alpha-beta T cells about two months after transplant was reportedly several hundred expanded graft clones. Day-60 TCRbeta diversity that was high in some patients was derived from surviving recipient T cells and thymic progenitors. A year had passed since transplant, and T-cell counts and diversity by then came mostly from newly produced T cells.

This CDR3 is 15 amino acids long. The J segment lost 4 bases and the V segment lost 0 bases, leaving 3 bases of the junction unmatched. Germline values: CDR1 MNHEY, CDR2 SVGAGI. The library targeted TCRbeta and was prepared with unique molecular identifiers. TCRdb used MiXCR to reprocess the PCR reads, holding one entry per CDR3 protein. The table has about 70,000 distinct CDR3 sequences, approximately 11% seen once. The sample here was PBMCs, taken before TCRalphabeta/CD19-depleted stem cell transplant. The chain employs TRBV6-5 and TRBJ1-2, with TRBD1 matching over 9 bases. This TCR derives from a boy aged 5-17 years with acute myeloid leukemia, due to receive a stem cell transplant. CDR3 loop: CASSYSPGQGYGYTF. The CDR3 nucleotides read TGTGCCAGCAGTTACTCTCCGGGACAGGGCTATGGCTACACCTTC.